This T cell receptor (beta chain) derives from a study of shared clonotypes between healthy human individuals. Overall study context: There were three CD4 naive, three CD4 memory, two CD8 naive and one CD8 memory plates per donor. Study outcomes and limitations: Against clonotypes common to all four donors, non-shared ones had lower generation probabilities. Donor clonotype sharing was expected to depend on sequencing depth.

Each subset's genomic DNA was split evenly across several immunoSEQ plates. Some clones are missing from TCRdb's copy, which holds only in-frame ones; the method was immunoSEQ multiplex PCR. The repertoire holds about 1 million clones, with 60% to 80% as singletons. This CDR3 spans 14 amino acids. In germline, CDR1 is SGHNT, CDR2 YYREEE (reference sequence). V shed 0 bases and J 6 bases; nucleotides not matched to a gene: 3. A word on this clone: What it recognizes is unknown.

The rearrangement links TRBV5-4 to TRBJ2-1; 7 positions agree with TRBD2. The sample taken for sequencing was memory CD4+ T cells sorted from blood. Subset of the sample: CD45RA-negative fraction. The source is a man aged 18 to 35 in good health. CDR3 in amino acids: CASSLDRTSNEQFF. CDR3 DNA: TGTGCCAGCAGCTTGGATCGGACTAGCAATGAGCAGTTCTTC.